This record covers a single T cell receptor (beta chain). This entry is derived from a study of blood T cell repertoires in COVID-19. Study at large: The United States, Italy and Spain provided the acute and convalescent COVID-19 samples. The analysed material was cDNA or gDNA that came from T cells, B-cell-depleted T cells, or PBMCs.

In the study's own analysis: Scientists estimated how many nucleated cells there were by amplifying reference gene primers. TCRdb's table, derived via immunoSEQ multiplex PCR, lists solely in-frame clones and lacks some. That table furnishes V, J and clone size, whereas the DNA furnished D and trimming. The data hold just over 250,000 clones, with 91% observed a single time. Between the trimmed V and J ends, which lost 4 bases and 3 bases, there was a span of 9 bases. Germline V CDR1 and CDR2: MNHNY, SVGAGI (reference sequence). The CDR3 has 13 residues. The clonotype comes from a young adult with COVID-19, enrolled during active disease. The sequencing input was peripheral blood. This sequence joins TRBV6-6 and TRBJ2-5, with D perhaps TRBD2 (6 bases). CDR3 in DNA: TGTGCCAGCAGTTCCTGGGGGGAAGAGACCCAGTACTTC. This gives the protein CASSSWGEETQYF.